Below, 29 T cell receptor beta chains from the same sample are listed, as sequenced in a study of post-analysis software for immune sequencing data. The antigens for these receptors are not known. TCR beta cDNA libraries included unique molecular identifiers. TCRdb itself ran the PCR reads through MiXCR, one entry per CDR3 protein. The table lists about 800,000 distinct CDR3 sequences, around 27% of them singletons. Study-level results: Controls had lower frequencies than patients of five TRBV segments, which included TRBV5-6, TRBV5-1 and TRBV20-1.

Sequencing was performed on blood. Receptors originate from a girl aged 5 to 17 with multiple sclerosis.

This sequence joins TRBV20-1 and TRBJ2-1, with a weak D call TRBD2 (5 bases). This CDR3 region has 15 residues. Trimming removed 6 bases at V and 4 bases at J, with 19 bases between. Germline loops: CDR1 DFQATT, CDR2 SNEGSKA (reference sequence). CDR3 nucleotides: TGCAGTGCAGACGGACTGTCCTTGGGTTACAATGAGCAGTTCTTC. Translation gives CSADGLSLGYNEQFF.

This rearrangement joins TRBV4-2 to TRBJ1-2; no reliable D call. V dropped 3 bases and J dropped 4 bases, with 9 bases sitting between them. Germline CDR1 and CDR2: LGHNA and YNFKEQ. This CDR3 comprises 13 residues. CDR3 sequence (DNA): TGTGCCAGCAGCCATGTCGGCGCCTATGGCTACACCTTC. This encodes CASSHVGAYGYTF.

In this sample, this clonotype turned up a few times. Given a much more abundant clone one base away, this may be a read error. V and J are TRBV29-1 and TRBJ2-1, with D possibly being TRBD1 (6 bases). V was pared by 6 bases and J by 10 bases, with 22 bases between. CDR3 length equals 14 residues. Germline CDR1 reads SQVTM; CDR2 reads ANQGSEA. In DNA form, the CDR3 reads TGCAGCGTGGCAGTTCACAGGGACACCTACGAGCAGTTCTTC. Amino acid sequence: CSVAVHRDTYEQFF.

The chain carries TRBV6-5 and TRBJ2-6; D is ambiguous. V lost 2 bases to trimming and J lost 0 bases, with 5 bases between them. This CDR3 has 15 amino acids. Germline V gene sequence: CDR1 MNHEY, CDR2 SVGAGI. The CDR3, as DNA: TGTGCCAGCAGTTACGACAACTCTGGGGCCAACGTCCTGACTTTC. It codes for CASSYDNSGANVLTF.

The chain carries TRBV9 and TRBJ2-3, with 11 positions matching TRBD1. The V and J ends lost 0 bases and 5 bases, in that order; junction bases with no gene match: 2. The CDR3 sequence is 15 residues long. Looked up from germline, CDR1 is SGDLS and CDR2 is YYNGEE. The CDR3 DNA reads TGTGCCAGCAGCGTAGGGACAGGGGGCAGAGATACGCAGTATTTT. Its protein is CASSVGTGGRDTQYF.

This clonotype turned up a few times. The chain carries TRBV2 and TRBJ2-4; possibly TRBD2 for D (6 bases). Germline CDR1 SNHLY, CDR2 FYNNEI. Trimming shortened V by 7 bases and J by 6 bases, and 10 bases separated the two germline ends. There are 12 residues in the CDR3. The CDR3 DNA reads as TGTGCCAGCAATTGGAGGGGAAACATTCAGTACTTC. Protein: CASNWRGNIQYF.

This clonotype was counted a few times. The chain carries TRBV5-6 and TRBJ2-7; TRBD1 matches at 9 bases. The CDR3 runs to 15 residues. V lost 4 bases and J lost 4; bases outside the gene matches: 9. The germline gives CDR1 SGHDT, CDR2 YYEEEE. The CDR3 loop reads CASSPLGTGSYEQYF. The CDR3 DNA reads as TGTGCCAGCAGCCCGCTAGGGACAGGGTCTTACGAGCAGTACTTC.

There are a few counts of this clonotype. V usage is TRBV7-2 and J usage is TRBJ2-7; D gene uncertain. The CDR3 extends over 15 amino acids. Trimming took off 4 bases at V and 0 bases at J, with 13 bases between the two ends. CDR1 SGHTA and CDR2 FQGNSA come from the germline V gene. CDR3 DNA: TGTGCCAGCAGCTGGGCGGCAGGATCCTCCTACGAGCAGTACTTC. Protein product: CASSWAAGSSYEQYF.

V gene TRBV25-1 combines with J gene TRBJ1-2; D remains ambiguous. Germline V gene data show CDR1 as MGHDK and CDR2 as SYGVNS. The CDR3 totals 17 residues. V lost 5 bases and J lost 4, with 23 bases in between. The CDR3 here is CASSSHARTVDFYGYTF. The CDR3 nucleotides read TGTGCCAGCAGTTCACACGCCCGGACGGTGGACTTCTATGGCTACACCTTC.

The chain recombines TRBV7-9 with TRBJ2-7, with a possible D match to TRBD1 (5 bases). Per the germline V gene, CDR1 is SEHNR and CDR2 is FQNEAQ (reference sequence). Trimming shortened V by 1 base and J by 1 base, and 11 bases separated the two germline ends. CDR3 length: 15 residues. CDR3 sequence (DNA): TGTGCCAGCAGCTTAGAAGGGGCCCTTTCCTACGAGCAGTACTTC. Translating gives CASSLEGALSYEQYF. Together with reference TRBV7-9 and TRBJ2-7, the CDR3 gives the full variable domain: DTGVSQNPRHKITKRGQNVTFRCDPISEHNRLYWYRQTLGQGPEFLTYFQNEAQLEKSRLLSDRFSAERPKGSFSTLEIQRTEQGDSAMYLCASSLEGALSYEQYFGPGTRLTVT.

The chain combines TRBV18 with TRBJ2-2; D is possibly TRBD1 (5 bases). V was trimmed by 3 bases and J by 10 bases, leaving 12 bases between them. Germline V CDR1 and CDR2: KGHSH, LQKENI. The CDR3 totals 13 residues. In DNA form, the CDR3 reads TGTGCCAGCTCACCCTCCGACAGAACGGAGCTGTTTTTT. The encoded protein is CASSPSDRTELFF.

The chain joins TRBV6-1 to TRBJ1-6; 10 bases agree with TRBD1. Germline CDR1 MNHNS, CDR2 SASEGT. The CDR3 length is 15 residues. The junction had 7 bases not matched to a gene; V was cut back by 4 bases and J by 10 bases. Here the CDR3 reads CASSVRDRGQSPLHF. Written as DNA, the CDR3 is TGTGCCAGCAGTGTCCGGGACAGGGGACAGTCACCCCTCCACTTT.

The V gene is TRBV5-1, the J gene TRBJ2-3; D may be TRBD2 (6 bases). Germline loops: CDR1 SGHRS, CDR2 YFSETQ. V was cut by 4 bases and J by 10 bases, with 25 bases left in between. This CDR3 region has 16 residues. The CDR3 DNA sequence: TGCGCCAGCAGCCCCACGGAGGGTCTAGCACAGATATCGCAGTATTTT. As protein: CASSPTEGLAQISQYF.

The rearrangement joins TRBV6-5 to TRBJ1-5, with D unclear. The V end lost 5 bases, the J end lost 0 bases, and 14 bases lay between the germline ends. The CDR3 is 16 residues long. Germline V gives CDR1 MNHEY, CDR2 SVGAGI. CDR3 DNA: TGTGCCAGCAGTCCCTTATCGGGTGCTAGCAATCAGCCCCAGCATTTT. Its translation: CASSPLSGASNQPQHF.

The chain links TRBV7-2 to TRBJ2-7, with D possibly TRBD1 on 7 matching bases. The closer fit of TRBJ2-5 to the DNA end suggests the J call may be wrong. This CDR3 is built from 13 residues. CDR1 is SGHTA and CDR2 is FQGNSA in the germline V gene. Here the CDR3 reads CASSWRGQETQYF. CDR3 nucleotides: TGTGCCAGCAGCTGGAGGGGGCAGGAGACCCAGTACTTC.

This clonotype was counted between two and nine times. The rearrangement joins TRBV10-3 to TRBJ1-5; D uncertain. The germline V gene has CDR1 ENHRY and CDR2 SYGVKD. This CDR3 spans 14 amino acids. Trimming took 0 bases from V and 7 from J, leaving 10 bases between them. CDR3 DNA sequence: TGTGCCATCAGTGAGTCGTGGGAATCCCAGCCCCAGCATTTT. Translated, it gives CAISESWESQPQHF.

This chain uses TRBV3-1 with TRBJ2-4; tentative D call: TRBD1 (5 bases). The CDR3 is 17 amino acids. V lost 8 bases, J lost 4 bases, and 24 bases lay in between. The V gene's germline CDR1 is LGHDT and CDR2 YNNKEL (reference sequence). CDR3 sequence reads: CASPVGPKNIDKNIQYF. The CDR3 nucleotides read TGTGCCAGCCCGGTGGGGCCCAAAAATATAGATAAAAACATTCAGTACTTC.

The sample holds many counts of this clonotype. The CDR3 nucleotides read TGTGCCAGCTCACCCAGCGGGACCAACTACGAGCAGTACTTC. Its translation: CASSPSGTNYEQYF. V and J are TRBV18 and TRBJ2-7; 7 nucleotides match TRBD2. From germline, CDR1 is KGHSH and CDR2 LQKENI. Trimming removed 3 bases from V and 3 bases from J; junction bases left unmatched: 5. The CDR3 runs to 14 residues.

This clonotype has only a few counts. This chain uses TRBV7-2 with TRBJ1-4, with D possibly being TRBD1 (6 bases). Trimming left V 5 bases short and J 4 bases short, with 14 bases between. This CDR3 is built from 15 residues. Germline V gene data show CDR1 as SGHTA and CDR2 as FQGNSA. In DNA form, the CDR3 reads TGTGCCAGCAGCCTTCAGGACAGCATTAATGAAAAACTGTTTTTT. Protein: CASSLQDSINEKLFF.

V usage is TRBV27 and J usage is TRBJ2-5; tentatively, D is TRBD1 or TRBD2 (5 bases each). Trimming cost V 5 bases and J 6 bases, with 22 bases left between them. This CDR3 region has 16 residues. Germline loops: CDR1 MNHEY, CDR2 SMNVEV (reference sequence). The CDR3 is CASSPLGSGLPQTQYF. The CDR3 DNA is TGTGCCAGCAGTCCTCTGGGGTCGGGGCTACCTCAGACCCAGTACTTC.

The chain joins TRBV7-9 to TRBJ2-5, with D perhaps assigned TRBD1 or TRBD2 (6 bases each). The DNA matches TRBJ2-1 better at its end, which makes the J call doubtful. The V gene's germline CDR1 is SEHNR and CDR2 FQNEAQ (reference sequence). The CDR3 runs to 16 residues. CDR3 sequence (DNA): TGTGCCAGCAGCTTAGGGGGGGCCTTGGGCCAAGAGACCCAGTTCTTC. It translates to CASSLGGALGQETQFF.

This clonotype occurred many times. This chain links TRBV12-3 or TRBV12-4 with TRBJ1-2; no firm D call. V lost 4 bases to trimming and J lost 8 bases, with 14 bases between them. This CDR3 is built from 13 residues. In DNA form, the CDR3 reads TGTGCCAGCAGTTCCCCTGAGGAGCGGGGCTACACCTTC. As protein: CASSSPEERGYTF.

The chain couples TRBV29-1 to TRBJ2-7; TRBD1 agrees at 7 bases. The trim removed 4 bases at V and 4 bases at J, leaving 13 bases unmatched. The CDR3 has 15 residues. Germline CDR1 is SQVTM and CDR2 is ANQGSEA. CDR3 residues: CSVVSLRQGRYEQYF. In nucleotides, the CDR3 is TGCAGCGTTGTTTCTTTGAGACAGGGACGTTACGAGCAGTACTTC.

This clonotype was seen more than once but under ten times. This rearrangement joins TRBV7-2 to TRBJ2-3; no reliable D call. Per germline, CDR1 SGHTA and CDR2 FQGNSA. V lost 5 bases and J lost 3, with 18 bases in between. There are 16 residues in the CDR3. The CDR3 DNA follows: TGTGCCAGCAGCCCTCGGGCTCCCCCCACGACAGATACGCAGTATTTT. Its translation is CASSPRAPPTTDTQYF.

The V call is TRBV5-1, the J call TRBJ2-6; D is unclear. Trimming left V 1 base short and J 0 bases short, with 14 bases between. The CDR3 contains 18 residues. Germline V CDR1 and CDR2: SGHRS, YFSETQ. CDR3 loop: CASSLYLATSSGANVLTF. Written as DNA, the CDR3 is TGCGCCAGCAGCTTGTATCTTGCCACGAGCTCTGGGGCCAACGTCCTGACTTTC. Full variable domain (rest looked up from reference TRBV5-1 and TRBJ2-6): KAGVTQTPRYLIKTRGQQVTLSCSPISGHRSVSWYQQTPGQGLQFLFEYFSETQRNKGNFPGRFSGRQFSNSRSEMNVSTLELGDSALYLCASSLYLATSSGANVLTFGAGSRLTVL.

This clonotype appeared a single time. This chain links TRBV14 with TRBJ2-3, with TRBD1 matching 8 bases. There are 13 residues in the CDR3. Per the germline V gene, CDR1 is SGHDN and CDR2 is FVKESK. J gave up 14 bases and V 4 bases, and 11 bases lay outside the gene matches. CDR3 DNA: TGTGCCAGCAGCCTCCTAGGGACAGGACTCCCGTATTTT. It translates to CASSLLGTGLPYF.

A few counts support this clonotype. Mismatch with germline at one junction end may stem from a read error. This chain uses TRBV12-3 or TRBV12-4 with TRBJ1-5; D might be TRBD1 (5 bases). This CDR3 region has 14 residues. CDR3 in amino acids: CASSLGTPNQPQHF. CDR3 nucleotide sequence: TGTGCCAGCAGCTTAGGGACGCCCAATCAGCCCCAGCATTTT.

J is TRBJ2-1 and V is TRBV6-4; D might be TRBD2 (6 bases). Germline CDR1 reads MRHNA; CDR2 reads SNTAGT. This CDR3 is 14 amino acids long. Trimming removed 10 bases from V and 4 bases from J, with 17 bases in between. In nucleotides, the CDR3 is TGTGCCACCGCGGATCGGGACTCGTACAATGAGCAGTTCTTC. Translation: CATADRDSYNEQFF.

This rearrangement joins TRBV7-8 to TRBJ2-3; perhaps D is TRBD1 or TRBD2 (5 bases each). This CDR3 has 13 residues. The V and J ends lost 5 bases and 4 bases respectively, with 10 bases between them. CDR1 SGHVS and CDR2 FQNEAQ come from the germline V gene. The CDR3 protein is CASSRDRADTQYF. CDR3 bases: TGTGCCAGCAGCCGGGACCGCGCAGATACGCAGTATTTT. Complete variable domain (other parts from reference TRBV7-8 and TRBJ2-3): GAGVSQSPRYKVAKRGQDVALRCDPISGHVSLFWYQQALGQGPEFLTYFQNEAQLDKSGLPSDRFFAERPEGSVSTLKIQRTQQEDSAVYLCASSRDRADTQYFGPGTRLTVL.